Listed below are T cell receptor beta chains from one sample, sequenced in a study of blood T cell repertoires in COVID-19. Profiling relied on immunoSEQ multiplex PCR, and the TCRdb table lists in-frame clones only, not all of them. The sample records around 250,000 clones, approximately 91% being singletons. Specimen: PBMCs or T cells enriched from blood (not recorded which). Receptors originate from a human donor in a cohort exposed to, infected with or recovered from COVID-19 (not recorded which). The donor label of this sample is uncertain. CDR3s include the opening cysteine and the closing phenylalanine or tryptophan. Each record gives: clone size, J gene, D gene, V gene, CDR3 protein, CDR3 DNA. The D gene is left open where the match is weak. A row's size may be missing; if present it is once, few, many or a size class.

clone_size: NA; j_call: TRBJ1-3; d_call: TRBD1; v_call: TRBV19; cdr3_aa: CASRGQGRDSGNTIYF; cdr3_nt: TGTGCCAGTAGGGGACAGGGGAGAGACTCTGGAAACACCATATATTTT
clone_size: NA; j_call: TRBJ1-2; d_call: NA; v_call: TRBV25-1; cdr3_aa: CASSKPGSYGYTF; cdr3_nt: TGTGCCAGCAGTAAGCCCGGGAGCTATGGCTACACCTTC
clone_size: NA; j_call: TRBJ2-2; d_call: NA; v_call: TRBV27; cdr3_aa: CASGLARAGELFF; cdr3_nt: TGTGCCAGCGGGCTAGCTAGAGCCGGGGAGCTGTTTTTT
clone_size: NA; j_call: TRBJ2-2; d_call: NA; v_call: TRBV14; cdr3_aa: CASSLKTGELFF; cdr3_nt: TGTGCCAGCAGCCTAAAAACCGGGGAGCTGTTTTTT
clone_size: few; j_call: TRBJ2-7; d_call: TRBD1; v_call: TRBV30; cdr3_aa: CAWSTRGYEQYF; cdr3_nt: TGTGCCTGGAGTACCAGGGGGTACGAGCAGTACTTC
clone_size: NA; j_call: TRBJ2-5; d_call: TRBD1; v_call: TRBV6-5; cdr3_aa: CASSYRRTGGETQYF; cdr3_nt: TGTGCCAGCAGTTACCGGAGGACAGGGGGCGAGACCCAGTACTTC
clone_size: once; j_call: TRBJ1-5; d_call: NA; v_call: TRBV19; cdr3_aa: CATTQQGYSNQPQHF; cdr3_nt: TGTGCCACTACTCAACAGGGTTATAGCAATCAGCCCCAGCATTTT
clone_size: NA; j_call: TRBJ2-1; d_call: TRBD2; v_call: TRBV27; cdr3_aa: CASSLLSGGADEQFF; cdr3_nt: TGTGCCAGCAGTTTACTGAGCGGGGGGGCCGATGAGCAGTTCTTC
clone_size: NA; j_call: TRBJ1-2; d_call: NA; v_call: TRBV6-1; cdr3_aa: CASSEAGKANYGYTF; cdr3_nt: TGTGCCAGCAGTGAAGCGGGCAAAGCTAACTATGGCTACACCTTC
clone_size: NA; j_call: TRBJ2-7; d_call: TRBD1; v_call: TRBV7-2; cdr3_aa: CASSLGHGQGFNEQYF; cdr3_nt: TGTGCCAGCAGCTTAGGGCACGGACAGGGGTTTAACGAGCAGTACTTC
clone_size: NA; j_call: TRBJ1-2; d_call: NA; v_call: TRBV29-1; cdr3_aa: CSVESQGIREGYTF; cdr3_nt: TGCAGCGTTGAAAGTCAGGGCATCCGCGAGGGCTACACCTTC
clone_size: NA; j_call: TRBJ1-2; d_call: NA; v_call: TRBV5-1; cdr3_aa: CASSSNSWGLNYGYTF; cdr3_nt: TGCGCCAGCAGCTCCAATTCCTGGGGGCTGAACTATGGCTACACCTTC
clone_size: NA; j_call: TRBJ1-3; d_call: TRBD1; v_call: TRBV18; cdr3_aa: CASSPPGQGWNTIYF; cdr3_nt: TGTGCCAGCTCCCCCCCCGGACAGGGGTGGAACACCATATATTTT
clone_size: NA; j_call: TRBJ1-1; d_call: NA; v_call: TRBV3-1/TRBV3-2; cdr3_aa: CASRQDLITEAFF; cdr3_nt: TGTGCCAGCCGGCAGGATTTGATTACTGAAGCTTTCTTT
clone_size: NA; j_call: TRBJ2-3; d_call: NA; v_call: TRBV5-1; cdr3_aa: CASSLAVGGTDTQYF; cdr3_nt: TGCGCCAGCAGCTTGGCTGTAGGGGGCACAGATACGCAGTATTTT
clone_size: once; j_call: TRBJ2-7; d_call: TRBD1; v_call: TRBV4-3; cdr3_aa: CASSHRPGDRGPYEQYF; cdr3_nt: TGCGCCAGCAGCCATCGTCCCGGGGACAGGGGGCCGTACGAGCAGTACTTC
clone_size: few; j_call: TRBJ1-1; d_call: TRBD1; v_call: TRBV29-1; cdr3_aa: CSATGGMNTEAFF; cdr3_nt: TGCAGCGCGACAGGGGGCATGAACACTGAAGCTTTCTTT
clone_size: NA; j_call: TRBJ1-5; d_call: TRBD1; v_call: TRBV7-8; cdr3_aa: CASSRYQGAVNQPQHF; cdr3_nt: TGTGCCAGCAGCCGCTACCAGGGGGCAGTCAATCAGCCCCAGCATTTT
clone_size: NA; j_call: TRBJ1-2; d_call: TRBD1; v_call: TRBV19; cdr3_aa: CASSNPGGTGFARDGYTF; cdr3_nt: TGTGCCAGTAGCAATCCTGGGGGGACAGGGTTCGCTCGTGATGGCTACACCTTC
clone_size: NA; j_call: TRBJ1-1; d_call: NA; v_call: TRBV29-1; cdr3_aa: CSGRDGIEAFF; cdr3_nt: TGCAGCGGGCGGGACGGGATAGAAGCTTTCTTT
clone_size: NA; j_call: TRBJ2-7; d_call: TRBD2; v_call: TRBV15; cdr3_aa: CATSRERLAGGTYEQYF; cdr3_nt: TGTGCCACCAGCAGAGAGAGGCTAGCGGGGGGAACCTACGAGCAGTACTTC
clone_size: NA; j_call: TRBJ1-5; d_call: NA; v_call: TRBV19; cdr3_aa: CASHKGGFNQPQHF; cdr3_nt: TGTGCCAGTCATAAGGGGGGGTTCAATCAGCCCCAGCATTTT
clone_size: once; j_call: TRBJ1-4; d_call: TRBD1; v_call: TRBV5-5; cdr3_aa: CASSPGQGVTTNEKLFF; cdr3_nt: TGTGCCAGCAGCCCGGGACAGGGCGTGACAACTAATGAAAAACTGTTTTTT
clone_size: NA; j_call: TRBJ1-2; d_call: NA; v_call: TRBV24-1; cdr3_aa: CATSDPGISWHGYTF; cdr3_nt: TGTGCCACCAGTGATCCCGGGATATCCTGGCATGGCTACACCTTC
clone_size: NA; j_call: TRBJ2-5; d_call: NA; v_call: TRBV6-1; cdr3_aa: CASSDGGVETQYF; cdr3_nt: TGTGCCAGCAGTGACGGGGGTGTGGAGACCCAGTACTTC
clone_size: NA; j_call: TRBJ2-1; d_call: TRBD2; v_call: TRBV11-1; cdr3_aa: CASSRLAGGQDEQFF; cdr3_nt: TGTGCCAGCAGCCGTCTAGCGGGGGGGCAGGATGAGCAGTTCTTC
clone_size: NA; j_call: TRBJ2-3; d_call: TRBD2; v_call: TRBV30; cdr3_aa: CAWSLSGADTDTQYF; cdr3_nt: TGTGCCTGGAGTCTCAGCGGGGCCGACACAGATACGCAGTATTTT
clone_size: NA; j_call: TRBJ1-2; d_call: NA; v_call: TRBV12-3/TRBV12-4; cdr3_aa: CASSLGTSYGYTF; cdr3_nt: TGTGCCAGCAGTTTGGGGACTTCTTATGGCTACACCTTC
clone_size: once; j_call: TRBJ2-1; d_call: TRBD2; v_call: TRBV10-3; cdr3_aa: CADSGGADEQFF; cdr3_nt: TGTGCCGATAGCGGGGGGGCCGATGAGCAGTTCTTC
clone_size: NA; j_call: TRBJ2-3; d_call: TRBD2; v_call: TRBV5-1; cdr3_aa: CASSWLSGGTDTQYF; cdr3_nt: TGCGCCAGCAGCTGGTTGTCGGGGGGTACAGATACGCAGTATTTT
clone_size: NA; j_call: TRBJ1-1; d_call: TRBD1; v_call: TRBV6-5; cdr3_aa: CASSQTGGKNTEAFF; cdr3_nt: TGTGCCAGCAGTCAGACAGGGGGCAAGAACACTGAAGCTTTCTTT
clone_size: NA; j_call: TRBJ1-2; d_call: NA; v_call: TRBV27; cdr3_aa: CASSFRAGHGYTF; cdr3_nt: TGTGCCAGCAGTTTCAGGGCAGGCCATGGCTACACCTTC
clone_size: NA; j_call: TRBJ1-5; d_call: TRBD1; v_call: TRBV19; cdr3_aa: CASSIRDSKGQPQHF; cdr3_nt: TGTGCCAGTAGTATAAGGGACAGTAAAGGTCAGCCCCAGCATTTT
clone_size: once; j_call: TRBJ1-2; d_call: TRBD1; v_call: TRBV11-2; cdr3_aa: CASSFLKGAPGYGYTF; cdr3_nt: TGTGCCAGCAGCTTTTTAAAGGGGGCGCCGGGGTATGGCTACACCTTC
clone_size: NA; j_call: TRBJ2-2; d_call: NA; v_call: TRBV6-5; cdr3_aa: CASRGVTGELFF; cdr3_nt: TGTGCCAGCAGAGGGGTCACCGGGGAGCTGTTTTTT
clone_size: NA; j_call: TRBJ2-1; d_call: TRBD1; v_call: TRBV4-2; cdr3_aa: CASSQGTGTGTYNEQFF; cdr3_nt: TGTGCCAGCAGCCAAGGGACCGGGACAGGCACCTACAATGAGCAGTTCTTC
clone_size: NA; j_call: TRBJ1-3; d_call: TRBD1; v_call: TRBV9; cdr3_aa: CASSVGQGLAGNTIYF; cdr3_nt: TGTGCCAGCAGCGTAGGACAGGGGCTGGCTGGAAACACCATATATTTT
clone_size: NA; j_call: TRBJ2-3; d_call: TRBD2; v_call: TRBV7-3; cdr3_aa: CASSSSGGSQDTQYF; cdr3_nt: TGTGCCAGCAGCTCTAGCGGGGGGTCGCAAGATACGCAGTATTTT
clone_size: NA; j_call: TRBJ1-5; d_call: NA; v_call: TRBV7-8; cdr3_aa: CASRRGRGTNQPQHF; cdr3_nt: TGTGCCAGCAGGAGGGGCAGGGGAACCAATCAGCCCCAGCATTTT
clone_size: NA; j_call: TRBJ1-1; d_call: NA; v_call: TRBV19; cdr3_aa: CASPPIPDRTEAFF; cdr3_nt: TGTGCCAGCCCGCCGATTCCCGATAGAACTGAAGCTTTCTTT
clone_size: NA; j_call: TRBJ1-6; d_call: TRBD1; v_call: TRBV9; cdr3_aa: CASSVDTGVDSPLHF; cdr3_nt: TGTGCCAGCAGCGTAGACACAGGGGTAGATTCACCCCTCCACTTT
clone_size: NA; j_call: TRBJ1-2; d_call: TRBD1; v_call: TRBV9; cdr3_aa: CASSPRPQGDHGYTF; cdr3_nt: TGTGCCAGCAGCCCCCGACCCCAGGGGGACCATGGCTACACCTTC